This T cell receptor (beta chain) originates from a study of T-cell memory formation after mild COVID-19. At the level of the study: For the most part, TCR clusters were specific to one donor. Whole-study findings and limits: Clones that contracted clustered mainly in CM and EM if CD4+ and in EMRA if CD8+.

Of note for this clonotype: Its antigen is undetermined.

This CDR3 has 15 amino acids. The ends were cut back, 0 bases at V and 7 bases at J, with 15 bases in the middle. CDR1 and CDR2 from the germline V gene are LGHDT and YNNKEL (reference sequence). TCRdb redid the calling of the 5' RACE reads with MiXCR, one entry per CDR3 protein. The sample shows a few hundred thousand distinct CDR3 sequences, roughly 19% of them seen only once. This receptor was obtained from a man aged 18 to 29 who had mild COVID-19 (a few samples of this study predate the infection). Cell type and time point are not known. The specimen sequenced was PBMCs or a T cell subset sorted from them (not recorded which). The chain is built from TRBV3-1 and TRBJ2-5; perhaps TRBD1 as D (5 bases). The CDR3 DNA follows: TGTGCCAGCAGCCAAGAAATCGGCAGGGCTCGGACCCAGTACTTC. This sequence encodes CASSQEIGRARTQYF.